These 20 T cell receptor beta chains share one sample of origin, sequenced in a study of identical twins (dated by TCRdb to the mid-2010s). The library was generated by 5' RACE. The instrument given in TCRdb is Illumina HiSeq 2000. TCRdb reprocessing: public reads trimmed at Q25 with fastp, clones called with MiXCR, in-frame beta chains kept. Rows with a matching CDR3 protein are joined into one entry that keeps the most common DNA and genes. This sample comprises about 920,000 distinct CDR3 sequences, roughly an eighth of them detected only once. Under 2% of the sample is in the top ten clones. The sample also formed part of further work on yellow fever vaccine responses in identical twins.

Sequencing was performed on PBMCs. Receptors originate from a woman between 18 and 29 years old in good health.

The sample holds a few counts of this clonotype. CDR3 sequence: CASSLGQGDGNTIYF. As DNA, the CDR3 is TGTGCCAGCAGCCTGGGACAGGGCGATGGAAACACCATATATTTT. The chain recombines TRBV7-9 with TRBJ1-3, with TRBD1 matching over 9 bases. CDR3 length equals 15 residues. J was trimmed by 3 bases and V by 5 bases; bases with no gene match: 5. The germline CDR1 and CDR2 sequences are SEHNR and FQNEAQ (reference sequence).

The CDR3 region has the DNA TGTGCCACCAGCAGTCCCCTAGCTGTCTACAATGAGCAGTTCTTC. Translating it yields CATSSPLAVYNEQFF. The chain employs TRBV15 and TRBJ2-1; D perhaps matches TRBD2 (5 bases). The length of the CDR3 is 15 residues. CDR1 and CDR2 (germline): LNHNV, YYDKDF (reference sequence). V was trimmed by 3 bases and J by 3 bases, leaving 12 bases between them.

This clonotype has just a few counts. The chain recombines TRBV28 with TRBJ2-1; 9 nucleotides align to TRBD2. Germline loops: CDR1 MDHEN, CDR2 SYDVKM. This CDR3 region has 20 residues. Losses at the gene ends were 3 bases for V and 8 bases for J; bases not matched to a gene: 23. DNA for the CDR3: TGTGCCAGCAGTTTTCTAGTTATGGTTGGGCCTAGCGGGAATTTCTATGAGCAGTTCTTC. Amino acids: CASSFLVMVGPSGNFYEQFF.

The rearrangement joins TRBV6-5 to TRBJ1-2, with D uncertain. Germline loops: CDR1 MNHEY, CDR2 SVGAGI. Trimming stripped 0 bases from V and 4 bases from J, with 3 bases between. The CDR3 contains 12 residues. The CDR3 nucleotides read TGTGCCAGCAGTTACTCCGGCTATGGCTACACCTTC. Translation gives CASSYSGYGYTF.

This clonotype was observed at least ten times. CDR3 region: CASSAQDRGVTEAFF. For the CDR3, the DNA is TGCGCCAGCAGCGCACAGGACAGGGGTGTGACTGAAGCTTTCTTT. V is TRBV5-1 and J is TRBJ1-1; 9 bases are shared with TRBD1. Trimming took 4 bases from V and 5 from J; bases not matched to a gene: 9. Germline V CDR1 and CDR2: SGHRS, YFSETQ. The CDR3 has 15 amino acids. The full variable domain, with the rest looked up from reference TRBV5-1 and TRBJ1-1, is KAGVTQTPRYLIKTRGQQVTLSCSPISGHRSVSWYQQTPGQGLQFLFEYFSETQRNKGNFPGRFSGRQFSNSRSEMNVSTLELGDSALYLCASSAQDRGVTEAFFGQGTRLTVV.

The genes are TRBV7-9 and TRBJ1-4; D gene uncertain. Looked up from germline, CDR1 is SEHNR and CDR2 is FQNEAQ (reference sequence). V lost 7 bases and J lost 14, with 20 bases in between. The length of the CDR3 is 13 residues. The CDR3 region is CASTLVPAKELFF. The CDR3 coding sequence is TGTGCCAGCACCTTGGTACCCGCGAAAGAGCTGTTTTTT.

This clonotype has only a few counts. The chain couples TRBV12-3 or TRBV12-4 to TRBJ2-5; 7 nucleotides align to TRBD1. The V and J ends lost 7 bases and 4 bases, in that order; junction bases with no gene match: 12. The CDR3 has 15 residues. DNA of the CDR3: TGTGCCAGCACCCTGACAGGGCGGTTTCCAGAGACCCAGTACTTC. Translated, it gives CASTLTGRFPETQYF.

In this sample, this clonotype turned up a few times. J is TRBJ2-1 and V is TRBV10-3; tentative D call: TRBD2 (6 bases). V was shortened by 6 bases and J by 4 bases, with 13 bases between the two germline ends. Germline CDR1 ENHRY, CDR2 SYGVKD. CDR3 length equals 14 residues. The CDR3 region is CAIRGNSGYNEQFF. The CDR3 region has the DNA TGTGCCATCAGGGGGAATAGCGGTTACAATGAGCAGTTCTTC.

The chain has TRBV5-1 and TRBJ2-7, with TRBD2 identical over 12 bases. Unmatched junction bases numbered 8, after V lost 5 bases and J lost 2 bases. The CDR3 covers 16 residues. Germline values: CDR1 SGHRS, CDR2 YFSETQ. CDR3: CASRLYLAGGPYEQYF. The DNA for the CDR3 is TGCGCCAGCAGGCTTTATCTAGCGGGAGGGCCCTACGAGCAGTACTTC. Variable domain in full (rest from reference TRBV5-1 and TRBJ2-7): KAGVTQTPRYLIKTRGQQVTLSCSPISGHRSVSWYQQTPGQGLQFLFEYFSETQRNKGNFPGRFSGRQFSNSRSEMNVSTLELGDSALYLCASRLYLAGGPYEQYFGPGTRLTVT.

In this sample, this clonotype turned up many times. The rearrangement joins TRBV5-6 to TRBJ2-2; possibly TRBD1 for D (6 bases). The CDR3 consists of 16 residues. The V gene lost 0 bases and the J gene lost 0 bases, with 9 bases spanning the gap. Germline CDR1 is SGHDT and CDR2 is YYEEEE. CDR3 protein: CASSLVPGANTGELFF. The CDR3 coding sequence is TGTGCCAGCAGCTTGGTTCCAGGGGCGAACACCGGGGAGCTGTTTTTT.

This clonotype appeared a few times. The chain carries TRBV20-1 and TRBJ2-5, with D possibly TRBD1 on 5 matching bases. CDR3 length: 14 residues. Germline lookup yields CDR1 DFQATT and CDR2 SNEGSKA (reference sequence). The V end lost 0 bases, the J end lost 2 bases, and 10 bases lay between the germline ends. The CDR3, as DNA: TGCAGTGCTAGAGATGGCAGGGCGCAAGAGACCCAGTACTTC. It encodes CSARDGRAQETQYF.

The genes are TRBV5-1 and TRBJ2-6; possibly TRBD1 or TRBD2 for D (6 bases each). The V gene lost 3 bases and the J gene lost 2 bases, with 15 bases spanning the gap. Germline V gives CDR1 SGHRS, CDR2 YFSETQ. There are 17 residues in the CDR3. This CDR3 reads CASSWGAPTPGANVLTF. CDR3 coding DNA: TGCGCCAGCAGCTGGGGGGCGCCCACGCCTGGGGCCAACGTCCTGACTTTC. Combining the CDR3 with reference TRBV5-1 and TRBJ2-6 gives the whole variable domain KAGVTQTPRYLIKTRGQQVTLSCSPISGHRSVSWYQQTPGQGLQFLFEYFSETQRNKGNFPGRFSGRQFSNSRSEMNVSTLELGDSALYLCASSWGAPTPGANVLTFGAGSRLTVL.

The genes are TRBV11-2 and TRBJ2-1; 7 bases map to TRBD1. With 3 bases clipped from V and 3 bases from J, the junction kept 5 bases outside the gene matches. Germline lookup yields CDR1 SGHAT and CDR2 FQNNGV. The CDR3 is 15 residues long. CDR3 loop: CASSFGTAHYNEQFF. The CDR3 DNA reads as TGTGCCAGCAGCTTCGGGACAGCCCACTACAATGAGCAGTTCTTC.

Many counts were recorded for this clonotype. CDR3 nucleotide sequence: TGCGCCAGCAGCCCTGGGTTTACCCGGGGTGAGCAGTTCTTC. Residues: CASSPGFTRGEQFF. This sequence joins TRBV5-1 and TRBJ2-1; tentative D call: TRBD2 (5 bases). The CDR3 is 14 residues long. Germline V gene lookup returns CDR1 SGHRS and CDR2 YFSETQ. V lost 4 bases and J lost 9, with 17 bases in between.

This chain uses TRBV20-1 with TRBJ2-1, with 7 bases that match TRBD2. Germline CDR1 is DFQATT and CDR2 is SNEGSKA (reference sequence). This CDR3 has 13 residues. With 6 bases clipped from V and 9 bases from J, the junction kept 11 bases outside the gene matches. For the CDR3, the DNA is TGCAGTGCGGGGGAGGGAGATGCAAGTGAGCAGTTCTTC. Amino acids: CSAGEGDASEQFF.

This clonotype was found many times. The V and J genes are TRBV12-3 or TRBV12-4 and TRBJ1-1; D may be TRBD1 (5 bases). V was pared by 6 bases and J by 10 bases, with 15 bases between. This CDR3 region has 12 residues. The CDR3 loop reads CASSSNTGRAFF. Written as DNA, the CDR3 is TGTGCCAGCAGCTCCAACACGGGACGAGCTTTCTTT.

The V gene is TRBV11-2, the J gene TRBJ2-1, with 9 bases fitting TRBD2. The trim removed 6 bases at V and 6 bases at J, leaving 18 bases unmatched. This CDR3 spans 18 amino acids. Per germline, CDR1 SGHAT and CDR2 FQNNGV. Here the CDR3 DNA reads TGTGCCAGCAGTTTTATCCCCTCGTTTAGCGGGAGACGCAATGAGCAGTTCTTC. Translation gives CASSFIPSFSGRRNEQFF. Supplemented by reference TRBV11-2 and TRBJ2-1, the full variable domain reads EAGVAQSPRYKIIEKRQSVAFWCNPISGHATLYWYQQILGQGPKLLIQFQNNGVVDDSQLPKDRFSAERLKGVDSTLKIQPAKLEDSAVYLCASSFIPSFSGRRNEQFFGPGTRLTVL.

This clonotype was counted ten times or more. The gene calls are TRBV4-1 and TRBJ2-7; D remains ambiguous. The length of the CDR3 is 11 residues. The germline V gene encodes CDR1 MGHRA and CDR2 YSYEKL. The ends were cut back, 0 bases at V and 4 bases at J, with 1 base in the middle. The CDR3 nucleotides are TGCGCCAGCAGCCAAGAGTACGAGCAGTACTTC. This sequence encodes CASSQEYEQYF.

This clonotype was counted a few times. In nucleotides, the CDR3 is TGCGCCAGCAGCAAAGGCTTCGGGGGAAAAGAGACCCAGTACTTC. This gives the protein CASSKGFGGKETQYF. This sequence joins TRBV4-1 and TRBJ2-5, with TRBD2 as a possible D gene (6 bases). The CDR3 sequence is 15 residues long. Germline CDR1 MGHRA, CDR2 YSYEKL. V gave up 5 bases and J gave up 3 bases, with 16 bases separating them.

This clonotype was seen only a few times. V is TRBV24-1 and J is TRBJ2-2; no definite D call. Trimming pared 0 bases from V and 0 bases from J, leaving 4 bases between. Germline V CDR1 and CDR2: KGHDR, SFDVKD. This CDR3 is built from 15 residues. The CDR3 nucleotides are TGTGCCACCAGTGATTTGGAGTCGAACACCGGGGAGCTGTTTTTT. Protein product: CATSDLESNTGELFF.